The 32 T cell receptor beta chains below come from one sample, sequenced in a study of blood T cells in healthy people across ages. The use of a sample-barcoded 5' primer and a J-beta primer mix characterized a second PCR of about 6 to 11 cycles. TCRdb re-called the 5' RACE reads with MiXCR, one entry per CDR3 protein. This sample has 1.5 million to 2 million distinct CDR3 sequences; 49% occur once, and the top ten carry less than 2.5%. Material: blood. Receptor source: a woman aged 40 to 50 in good health.

This clonotype appeared once. This chain connects TRBV18 to TRBJ2-7, with 9 bases fitting TRBD2. This CDR3 contains 17 residues. The germline gives CDR1 KGHSH, CDR2 LQKENI. The V gene end was trimmed by 1 base and the J gene end by 0 bases; junction bases not matched to a gene: 7. Written as DNA, the CDR3 is TGTGCCAGCTCACCACGAGCGGGGGGACTCCTCTCCTACGAGCAGTACTTC. Amino acid sequence: CASSPRAGGLLSYEQYF.

The chain joins TRBV29-1 to TRBJ1-2, with D maybe TRBD1 (5 bases). There are 14 residues in the CDR3. V was clipped by 3 bases and J by 1 base, with 12 bases between them. Germline assignment: CDR1 SQVTM and CDR2 ANQGSEA. The CDR3 protein is CSVERPGLNYGYTF. CDR3 bases: TGCAGCGTTGAGCGCCCGGGACTTAACTATGGCTACACCTTC.

Turning to this clonotype: At one end, the junction sequence differs from germline, possibly due to a read error. The chain joins TRBV4-2 to TRBJ2-1; the match to TRBD1 covers 7 bases. The CDR3 extends over 16 amino acids. The germline V gene encodes CDR1 LGHNA and CDR2 YNFKEQ. CDR3 sequence: CASSQDRQGGYNEQFF. In nucleotides, the CDR3 is TGCGCCAGCAGCCAAGATAGACAGGGTGGCTACAATGAGCAGTTCTTC.

The V gene is TRBV6-6, the J gene TRBJ1-2; possibly TRBD1 for D (6 bases). The CDR3 runs to 14 residues. The V gene's germline CDR1 is MNHNY and CDR2 SVGAGI (reference sequence). Deletions cut 2 bases from V and 2 bases from J, with 9 bases between. The CDR3 nucleotides read TGTGCCAGCAGTTACCCACAGGGAAACTATGGCTACACCTTC. This translates into CASSYPQGNYGYTF.

The V and J genes are TRBV7-6 and TRBJ2-1; 13 bases agree with TRBD2. V shed 5 bases and J 0 bases; nucleotides not matched to a gene: 16. Germline CDR1 and CDR2: SGHVS and FNYEAQ. This CDR3 is 21 amino acids long. The CDR3 protein is CASSVGLAGVHHSSSYNEQFF. The CDR3 DNA follows: TGTGCCAGCAGCGTAGGACTAGCGGGGGTTCACCACTCGAGCTCCTACAATGAGCAGTTCTTC.

The chain joins TRBV15 to TRBJ2-2; 8 nucleotides line up with TRBD1. Germline lookup yields CDR1 LNHNV and CDR2 YYDKDF (reference sequence). There are 15 residues in the CDR3. V was pared by 5 bases and J by 4 bases, with 6 bases of the junction left unmatched. CDR3 sequence: CATSRQGKGTGELFF. The DNA of the CDR3 is TGTGCCACCAGCCGACAGGGGAAGGGCACCGGGGAGCTGTTTTTT.

The sample holds one count of this clonotype. The chain is built from TRBV5-1 and TRBJ2-3; D unclear. This CDR3 contains 13 residues. Germline-derived CDR1 and CDR2 are SGHRS and YFSETQ. The germline V and J ends were trimmed by 5 bases and 2 bases, with 9 bases remaining between them. The CDR3 DNA reads as TGCGCCAGCAGACTCCCTTACACAGATACGCAGTATTTT. Protein sequence: CASRLPYTDTQYF.

The chain carries TRBV20-1 and TRBJ1-4, with D possibly matching TRBD1 (6 bases). Trimming removed 3 bases from V and 7 bases from J, with 18 bases in between. Per the germline V gene, CDR1 is DFQATT and CDR2 is SNEGSKA (reference sequence). The CDR3 is 15 amino acids. The CDR3, as DNA: TGCAGTGCTAGTAGGCTGGGGGCTACGCCTGAAAAACTGTTTTTT. Protein product: CSASRLGATPEKLFF.

CDR3 sequence: CASSQDSPQGLAGGRSYNEQFF. CDR3 nucleotides: TGTGCCAGCAGCCAAGATTCCCCTCAGGGACTAGCGGGGGGCCGGTCCTACAATGAGCAGTTCTTC. The chain couples TRBV4-2 to TRBJ2-1; 15 bases fit TRBD2. V was clipped by 0 bases and J by 1 base; unmatched bases: 13. Germline V CDR1 and CDR2: LGHNA, YNFKEQ. The CDR3 has 22 residues.

The J gene is TRBJ2-3, the V gene TRBV24-1, with 7 bases fitting TRBD1. CDR1 and CDR2 (germline): KGHDR, SFDVKD. This CDR3 has 16 amino acids. V lost 1 base, J lost 1 base, and 4 bases stayed unmatched. As DNA, the CDR3 is TGTGCCACCAGTGATTTCAGACAGGGAGGCACAGATACGCAGTATTTT. Translated, it gives CATSDFRQGGTDTQYF.

The chain couples TRBV11-3 to TRBJ2-5, with TRBD2 matching 9 bases. Germline V gene sequence: CDR1 SGHNT, CDR2 YENEEA. Trimming removed 4 bases from V and 11 bases from J; junction bases left unmatched: 17. The CDR3 has 16 amino acids. The CDR3 is CASSSGAIAGDLEQYF. The CDR3 region has the DNA TGTGCCAGCAGCTCTGGGGCGATAGCGGGGGATTTGGAGCAGTACTTC.

There are a few counts of this clonotype. This chain connects TRBV3-1 to TRBJ2-5, with 8 nucleotides matching TRBD2. This CDR3 has 19 residues. Germline V CDR1 and CDR2: LGHDT, YNNKEL (reference sequence). The V segment lost 0 bases and the J segment 2 bases; nucleotides outside the gene matches: 14. The CDR3 sequence is CASSQEYPVVAGIQETQYF. For the CDR3, the DNA is TGTGCCAGCAGCCAAGAGTATCCGGTGGTAGCGGGGATTCAAGAGACCCAGTACTTC.

The genes are TRBV6-2 or TRBV6-3 and TRBJ1-5; 10 positions agree with TRBD1. This CDR3 is built from 15 residues. The germline V gene encodes CDR1 MNHEY and CDR2 SVGEGT. With V trimmed by 6 bases and J by 5 bases, 7 bases remained unmatched. CDR3 sequence reads: CASSYRDRGYQPQHF. CDR3 bases: TGTGCCAGCAGCTATCGGGACAGGGGTTATCAGCCCCAGCATTTT.

This chain links TRBV10-3 with TRBJ2-3; no firm D call. Germline CDR1 and CDR2: ENHRY and SYGVKD. The CDR3 runs 13 residues. Trimming left V 7 bases short and J 1 base short, with 9 bases between. CDR3 protein: CAIMGRGTDTQYF. CDR3 coding DNA: TGTGCCATCATGGGTAGGGGCACAGATACGCAGTATTTT.

This clonotype has a handful of counts. The chain links TRBV5-4 to TRBJ2-6; D is uncertain. Deletions cut 0 bases from V and 0 bases from J, with 13 bases between. The CDR3 runs to 18 residues. Per the germline V gene, CDR1 is SGHNT and CDR2 is YYREEE (reference sequence). The CDR3 loop reads CASSLEPGHLSGANVLTF. The CDR3 region has the DNA TGTGCCAGCAGCTTGGAGCCGGGCCACCTCTCTGGGGCCAACGTCCTGACTTTC.

The chain joins TRBV13 to TRBJ2-5; the D is unclear. Trimming took 5 bases from V and 4 from J, leaving 11 bases between them. Germline-derived CDR1 and CDR2 are PRHDT and FYEKMQ (reference sequence). The CDR3 has 13 residues. The CDR3 DNA reads as TGTGCCAGCAGCCGAGACGCCGGAGAGACCCAGTACTTC. This gives the protein CASSRDAGETQYF. The full variable domain, its missing parts supplied by reference TRBV13 and TRBJ2-5, is AAGVIQSPRHLIKEKRETATLKCYPIPRHDTVYWYQQGPGQDPQFLISFYEKMQSDKGSIPDRFSAQQFSDYHSELNMSSLELGDSALYFCASSRDAGETQYFGPGTRLLVL.

The rearrangement uses TRBV7-2 and TRBJ2-7, with a weak D call TRBD1 (6 bases). Germline V lookup: CDR1 SGHTA, CDR2 FQGNSA. With 6 bases removed from V and 0 bases from J, the gap between germline ends came to 15 bases. CDR3 length: 15 residues. CDR3 in DNA: TGTGCCAGCAGGCTAACAGGGTTCTTCTCCTACGAGCAGTACTTC. It yields the protein CASRLTGFFSYEQYF.

This clonotype has only a few counts. This sequence joins TRBV15 and TRBJ2-5, with D perhaps matching TRBD2 (5 bases). Germline V gene lookup returns CDR1 LNHNV and CDR2 YYDKDF (reference sequence). V lost 3 bases to trimming and J lost 4 bases, with 18 bases between them. This CDR3 spans 16 amino acids. The DNA for the CDR3 is TGTGCCACCAGCAGGACCCTTGGAACTAGTACAGAGACCCAGTACTTC. It translates to CATSRTLGTSTETQYF.

The table lists this clonotype with a few counts. The rearrangement links TRBV20-1 to TRBJ2-5, with D perhaps TRBD1 or TRBD2 (5 bases each). V was cut by 0 bases and J by 0 bases, with 11 bases left in between. The CDR3 extends over 15 amino acids. Germline CDR1 DFQATT, CDR2 SNEGSKA (reference sequence). In DNA form, the CDR3 reads TGCAGTGCTAGAGACCCCAGGGAGTACCAAGAGACCCAGTACTTC. This translates into CSARDPREYQETQYF.

This clonotype was picked up one time. The chain carries TRBV6-5 and TRBJ1-1; D might be TRBD1 (5 bases). The CDR3 extends over 13 amino acids. Germline lookup yields CDR1 MNHEY and CDR2 SVGAGI. The ends were cut back, 5 bases at V and 6 bases at J, with 13 bases in the middle. The chain's CDR3 is CASSPQGYAEAFF. DNA of the CDR3: TGTGCCAGCAGTCCCCAGGGTTACGCTGAAGCTTTCTTT.

CDR3: CSVRDSLSGEQYF. The CDR3 DNA sequence: TGCAGCGTAAGGGACAGCTTAAGCGGCGAGCAGTACTTC. The gene calls are TRBV29-1 and TRBJ2-7; 7 bases map to TRBD1. The CDR3 contains 13 residues. Germline CDR1 SQVTM, CDR2 ANQGSEA. V trimming: 6 bases; J trimming: 6 bases; junction bases outside the gene matches: 11.

The V and J genes are TRBV7-9 and TRBJ2-1; TRBD2 is a possible D gene (5 bases). Trimming took off 4 bases at V and 8 bases at J, with 24 bases between the two ends. The germline V gene has CDR1 SEHNR and CDR2 FQNEAQ (reference sequence). The CDR3 has 17 amino acids. CDR3 amino acids: CASSSINGLRSNDEQFF. CDR3 DNA: TGTGCCAGCAGCTCTATTAACGGACTTCGGTCTAACGATGAGCAGTTCTTC.

This chain joins TRBV5-1 and TRBJ2-1, with TRBD1 matching 10 bases. Per germline, CDR1 SGHRS and CDR2 YFSETQ. J gave up 6 bases and V 3 bases, and 9 bases lay outside the gene matches. The CDR3 covers 16 residues. For the CDR3, the DNA is TGCGCCAGCAGCTGGGGGGACAGGGGAGGGAGCAATGAGCAGTTCTTC. It translates to CASSWGDRGGSNEQFF.

The rearrangement joins TRBV5-1 to TRBJ2-7; D is ambiguous. Trimming took 0 bases from V and 0 from J, leaving 10 bases between them. The length of the CDR3 is 15 residues. Per the germline V gene, CDR1 is SGHRS and CDR2 is YFSETQ. Written as DNA, the CDR3 is TGCGCCAGCAGCTTGGAGACGTCGAGCTCCTACGAGCAGTACTTC. It specifies CASSLETSSSYEQYF.

The chain employs TRBV7-8 and TRBJ1-1, with D perhaps matching TRBD1 (6 bases). V was cut by 3 bases and J by 1 base, with 24 bases left in between. This CDR3 region has 19 residues. The germline CDR1 and CDR2 sequences are SGHVS and FQNEAQ. The CDR3: CASSFPRTDRGGENTEAFF. DNA for the CDR3: TGTGCCAGCAGCTTTCCTAGGACAGACCGCGGAGGGGAGAACACTGAAGCTTTCTTT.

This chain connects TRBV6-2 or TRBV6-3 to TRBJ2-3; D gene uncertain. V dropped 4 bases and J dropped 12 bases, with 14 bases sitting between them. The germline V gene encodes CDR1 MNHEY and CDR2 SVGEGT. The CDR3 is 12 residues long. CDR3 loop: CASSWTVSSQYF. The CDR3 region has the DNA TGTGCCAGCAGTTGGACCGTTTCGTCTCAGTATTTT.

This clonotype was detected only a few times. V is TRBV20-1 and J is TRBJ2-3, with D tentatively TRBD1 (6 bases). V lost 3 bases, J lost 0 bases, and 13 bases lay in between. Germline loops: CDR1 DFQATT, CDR2 SNEGSKA (reference sequence). The CDR3 consists of 15 residues. CDR3 loop: CSASPDSPSTDTQYF. The CDR3 nucleotides read TGCAGTGCTAGTCCGGACAGTCCTAGCACAGATACGCAGTATTTT.

This chain links TRBV4-3 with TRBJ2-1, with D uncertain. The V end was cut by 3 bases, the J end by 3 bases, with 12 bases between. The CDR3 length is 15 residues. The germline gives CDR1 LGHNA, CDR2 YSLEER. The chain's CDR3 is CASSQGLLGYNEQFF. CDR3 nucleotides: TGCGCCAGCAGCCAGGGTCTTCTCGGCTACAATGAGCAGTTCTTC.

The chain recombines TRBV7-2 with TRBJ2-3; either TRBD1 or TRBD2 may supply D (6 bases each). In germline, CDR1 is SGHTA, CDR2 FQGNSA. This CDR3 has 16 residues. The V end was cut by 1 base, the J end by 0 bases, with 11 bases between. CDR3 nucleotide sequence: TGTGCCAGCAGCTTAGATACAGGGACTAGCACAGATACGCAGTATTTT. It translates to CASSLDTGTSTDTQYF.

This rearrangement joins TRBV7-2 to TRBJ2-5; 10 nucleotides align to TRBD2. V dropped 5 bases and J dropped 7; count of bases not matched to a gene: 4. Germline CDR1 reads SGHTA; CDR2 reads FQGNSA. CDR3 size: 13 residues. The DNA for the CDR3 is TGTGCCAGCAGCCCTCGGACTAGCGGGACCCAGTACTTC. Translated: CASSPRTSGTQYF.

The sample holds a few counts of this clonotype. The chain combines TRBV6-5 with TRBJ2-7, with 11 bases fitting TRBD1. The CDR3 is 16 amino acids. Losses at the gene ends were 2 bases for V and 5 bases for J; bases not matched to a gene: 8. Per germline, CDR1 MNHEY and CDR2 SVGAGI. CDR3 protein: CASSYPGQGAFNEQYF. The CDR3 nucleotides read TGTGCCAGCAGTTACCCTGGACAGGGGGCTTTCAACGAGCAGTACTTC.

This clonotype has more than one count but fewer than ten. The V gene is TRBV12-3 or TRBV12-4, the J gene TRBJ1-2; 10 bases match TRBD1. Trimming removed 6 bases from V and 3 bases from J; junction bases left unmatched: 7. The CDR3 sequence is 15 residues long. CDR3 region: CASSLGQGRDYGYTF. The CDR3, as DNA: TGTGCCAGCAGCTTGGGACAGGGGCGGGACTATGGCTACACCTTC.